The entry that follows covers one T cell receptor (beta chain) sequence. Its antigen remains unidentified. The source of the sample is a study of T cells in Graves' hyperthyroidism and ophthalmopathy. Clinicians diagnosed patients from clinical symptoms, serum thyroxine and TRAb, thyroid ultrasound and orbital computed tomography. Blood was drawn at first hyperthyroidism diagnosis, before any ophthalmopathy symptoms. Fresh 10 ml peripheral blood yielded PBMCs. Overall study findings and caveats: Ophthalmopathy and stable hyperthyroidism were told apart by a 13 V-J model.

TCR beta CDR3 regions were amplified from RNA. When the TCR CDR3 underwent first-round RT-PCR, the HTBI primer set was used. Each CDR3 protein is one row after TCRdb ran MiXCR on the multiplex PCR reads. The sample carries some 300,000 distinct CDR3 sequences, 13% recorded once. V lost 6 bases, J lost 8 bases, and 16 bases lay in between. The CDR3 runs 14 residues. Per germline, CDR1 MDHEN and CDR2 SYDVKM. The chain employs TRBV28 and TRBJ1-4, with D possibly matching TRBD1 (5 bases). Sequenced input: blood. The origin of this receptor is a young woman with Graves' hyperthyroidism that later progressed to Graves' ophthalmopathy. CDR3 protein: CASRPHGAGEKLFF. The CDR3 nucleotides read TGTGCCAGCAGACCCCACGGGGCTGGGGAAAAACTGTTTTTT.